Listed below are T cell receptor beta chains from one sample, sequenced in a study of shared clonotypes between healthy human individuals. TCRdb's table, derived via immunoSEQ multiplex PCR, lists solely in-frame clones and lacks some. The profile shows about 1 million clones, 75% of them singletons. The specimen was memory CD4+ T cells sorted from blood. The receptors were gathered from a young man in good health. The CDR3 runs from the conserved cysteine through the conserved F or W. The D gene is left open where the match is weak. The size field is filled for only some rows; it gives once, few, many or a size class.

CDR3 protein: CASSDTSMNTEAFF
CDR3 DNA: TGTGCCAGCAGTGACACCAGCATGAACACTGAAGCTTTCTTT
CDR3 length: 14
V gene: TRBV2
J gene: TRBJ1-1
clone size: -
D gene: -

CDR3 protein: CASSLGLAGAGLNEQFF
CDR3 DNA: TGCGCCAGCAGCTTAGGACTAGCGGGAGCAGGGTTAAATGAGCAGTTCTTC
CDR3 length: 17
V gene: TRBV5-1
J gene: TRBJ2-1
clone size: -
D gene: TRBD2

CDR3 protein: CASSQDGGSFKNIQYF
CDR3 DNA: TGCGCCAGCAGCCAAGACGGGGGTAGCTTCAAAAACATTCAGTACTTC
CDR3 length: 16
V gene: TRBV4-1
J gene: TRBJ2-4
clone size: -
D gene: -

CDR3 protein: CASKGDGLGQPQHF
CDR3 DNA: TGTGCCAGCAAGGGGGATGGTTTAGGTCAGCCCCAGCATTTT
CDR3 length: 14
V gene: TRBV2
J gene: TRBJ1-5
clone size: -
D gene: -

CDR3 protein: CASSQDWAGEQFF
CDR3 DNA: TGTGCCAGCAGCCAAGATTGGGCAGGAGAGCAGTTCTTC
CDR3 length: 13
V gene: TRBV14
J gene: TRBJ2-1
clone size: -
D gene: -

CDR3 protein: CATRPGSDTQYF
CDR3 DNA: TGTGCCACACGCCCGGGGTCAGATACGCAGTATTTT
CDR3 length: 12
V gene: TRBV19
J gene: TRBJ2-3
clone size: once
D gene: -

CDR3 protein: CASSLVVGGGFPELFF
CDR3 DNA: TGCGCCAGCAGCTTGGTCGTGGGTGGTGGGTTCCCGGAGTTGTTTTTT
CDR3 length: 16
V gene: TRBV5-1
J gene: TRBJ1-4
clone size: once
D gene: -

CDR3 protein: CASNQGQPQHF
CDR3 DNA: TGTGCCAGCAACCAAGGGCAGCCCCAGCATTTT
CDR3 length: 11
V gene: TRBV6-5
J gene: TRBJ1-5
clone size: many
D gene: -

CDR3 protein: CAITHEANQPQHF
CDR3 DNA: TGTGCCATCACCCACGAAGCCAATCAGCCCCAGCATTTT
CDR3 length: 13
V gene: TRBV10-3
J gene: TRBJ1-5
clone size: -
D gene: -

CDR3 protein: CASSTGTQPEGYTF
CDR3 DNA: TGCGCCAGCAGCACCGGGACACAACCGGAAGGCTACACCTTC
CDR3 length: 14
V gene: TRBV5-1
J gene: TRBJ1-2
clone size: -
D gene: -

CDR3 protein: CASSPAGQHSGNTIYF
CDR3 DNA: TGTGCCAGCAGCCCCGCAGGACAGCACTCTGGAAACACCATATATTTT
CDR3 length: 16
V gene: TRBV25-1
J gene: TRBJ1-3
clone size: once
D gene: -

CDR3 protein: CASSSFESTNEQYF
CDR3 DNA: TGTGCCAGCAGCTCGTTTGAGTCTACGAATGAGCAGTACTTC
CDR3 length: 14
V gene: TRBV7-6
J gene: TRBJ2-7
clone size: -
D gene: -

CDR3 protein: CASSIAGDGATQYF
CDR3 DNA: TGTGCCAGTAGTATTGCAGGAGATGGGGCTACGCAGTATTTT
CDR3 length: 14
V gene: TRBV19
J gene: TRBJ2-3
clone size: -
D gene: -

CDR3 protein: CASSPLTAKNEKLFF
CDR3 DNA: TGTGCCAGCTCACCACTAACCGCAAAAAATGAAAAACTGTTTTTT
CDR3 length: 15
V gene: TRBV18
J gene: TRBJ1-4
clone size: -
D gene: -

CDR3 protein: CASSSRAATTTETQYF
CDR3 DNA: TGTGCCAGCAGCTCAAGGGCGGCCACCACTACGGAGACCCAGTACTTC
CDR3 length: 16
V gene: TRBV7-9
J gene: TRBJ2-5
clone size: -
D gene: -

CDR3 protein: CASSRRGGQGNTEAFF
CDR3 DNA: TGTGCCAGCAGCCGGCGGGGAGGGCAGGGGAACACTGAAGCTTTCTTT
CDR3 length: 16
V gene: TRBV7-8
J gene: TRBJ1-1
clone size: -
D gene: -